This TCR beta chain appears in the sequencing data of a study of blood T cell repertoires in COVID-19. Looking at the study overall: Acute and convalescent COVID-19 specimens originated in the United States, Italy and Spain. PBMCs, B-cell-depleted T cells, or T cells provided the cDNA or gDNA that made up the material.

In the original analysis: Estimated nucleated cell counts came from reference gene primer amplification. The protocol was immunoSEQ multiplex PCR, while the TCRdb copy is restricted to in-frame clones and leaves out a portion. The D gene and trimming were derived from the DNA, and the V and J assignments and clone size from that table. The table records roughly 350,000 clones, roughly 86% of them present only once. This CDR3 comprises 14 residues. J was trimmed by 11 bases and V by 4 bases; bases with no gene match: 10. Per germline, CDR1 SGHDT and CDR2 YYEEEE. Sequences were obtained from peripheral blood. The TCR was taken from a woman in her 70s with COVID-19, enrolled during active disease. The chain has TRBV5-6 and TRBJ2-3, with 10 bases that match TRBD2. The CDR3 sequence is CASSLGLAVGGQYF. The DNA of the CDR3 is TGTGCCAGCAGCCTCGGACTAGCGGTGGGGGGGCAGTATTTT.